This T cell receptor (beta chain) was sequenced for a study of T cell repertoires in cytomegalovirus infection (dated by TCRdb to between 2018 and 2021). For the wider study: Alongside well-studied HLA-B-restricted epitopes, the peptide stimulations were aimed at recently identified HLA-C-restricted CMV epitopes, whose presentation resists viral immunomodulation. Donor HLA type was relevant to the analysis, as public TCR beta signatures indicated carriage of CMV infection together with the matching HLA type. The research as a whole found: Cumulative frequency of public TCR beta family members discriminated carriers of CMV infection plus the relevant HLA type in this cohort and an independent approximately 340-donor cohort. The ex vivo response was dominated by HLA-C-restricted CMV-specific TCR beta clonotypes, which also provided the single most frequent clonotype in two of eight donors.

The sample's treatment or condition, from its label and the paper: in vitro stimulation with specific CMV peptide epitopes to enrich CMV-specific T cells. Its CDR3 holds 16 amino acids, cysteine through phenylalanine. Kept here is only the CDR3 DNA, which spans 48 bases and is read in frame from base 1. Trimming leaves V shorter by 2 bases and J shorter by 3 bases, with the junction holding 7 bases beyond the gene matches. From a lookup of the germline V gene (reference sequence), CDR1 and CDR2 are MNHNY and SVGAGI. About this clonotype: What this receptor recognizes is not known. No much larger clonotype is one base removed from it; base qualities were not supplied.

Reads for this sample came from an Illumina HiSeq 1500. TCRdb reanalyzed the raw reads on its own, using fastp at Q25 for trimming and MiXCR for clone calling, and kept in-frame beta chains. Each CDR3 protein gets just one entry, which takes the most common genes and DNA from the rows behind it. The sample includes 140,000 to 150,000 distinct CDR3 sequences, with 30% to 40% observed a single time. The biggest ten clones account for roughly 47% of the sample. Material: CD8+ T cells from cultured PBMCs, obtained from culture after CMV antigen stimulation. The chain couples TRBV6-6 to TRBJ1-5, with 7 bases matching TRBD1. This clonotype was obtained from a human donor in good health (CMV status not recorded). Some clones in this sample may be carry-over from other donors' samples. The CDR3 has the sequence CASSYPTGLANQPQHF. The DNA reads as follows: TGTGCCAGCAGTTACCCGACAGGGCTGGCCAATCAGCCCCAGCATTTT.